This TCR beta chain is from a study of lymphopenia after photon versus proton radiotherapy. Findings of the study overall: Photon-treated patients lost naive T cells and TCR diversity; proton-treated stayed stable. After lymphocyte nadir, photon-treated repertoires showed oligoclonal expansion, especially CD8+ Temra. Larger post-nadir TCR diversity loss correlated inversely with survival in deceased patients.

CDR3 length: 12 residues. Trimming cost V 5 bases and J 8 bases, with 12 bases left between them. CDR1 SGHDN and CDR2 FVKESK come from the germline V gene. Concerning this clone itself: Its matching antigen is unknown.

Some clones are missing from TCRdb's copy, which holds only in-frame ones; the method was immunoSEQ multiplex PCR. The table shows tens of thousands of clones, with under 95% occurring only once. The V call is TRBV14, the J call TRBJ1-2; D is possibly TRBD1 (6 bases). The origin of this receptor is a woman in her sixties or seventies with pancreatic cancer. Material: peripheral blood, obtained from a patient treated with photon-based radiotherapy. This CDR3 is CASSYYGGGYTF. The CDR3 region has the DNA TGTGCCAGCAGCTACTACGGGGGCGGCTACACCTTC. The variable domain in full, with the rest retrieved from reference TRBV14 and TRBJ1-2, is EAGVTQFPSHSVIEKGQTVTLRCDPISGHDNLYWYRRVMGKEIKFLLHFVKESKQDESGMPNNRFLAERTGGTYSTLKVQPAELEDSGVYFCASSYYGGGYTFGSGTRLTVV.